This T cell receptor beta chain was documented in a study of TIL therapy for anti-PD-1-resistant metastatic lung cancer. The overall study: Tumors were harvested before any PD-1/PD-L1 blockade. Median patient age was about 55, ranging about 38-75 years. By whole-exome sequencing, median non-synonymous tumor mutation burden was approximately 1.6 mutations per megabase.

The germline V and J ends were trimmed by 2 bases and 0 bases, with 8 bases remaining between them. The germline gives CDR1 SNHLY, CDR2 FYNNEI. The CDR3 runs 16 residues. Documented time point: pre-treatment sample, taken before nivolumab and TIL therapy. This was the immunoSEQ v3 assay. The protocol was immunoSEQ multiplex PCR, while the TCRdb copy is restricted to in-frame clones and leaves out a portion. The sample yields tens of thousands of clones, approximately 86% seen once. The source was blood, collected at baseline. The sequence was obtained from a person aged 25 to 80 with non-small cell lung cancer. V gene TRBV2 combines with J gene TRBJ2-6; the D is unclear. The CDR3 DNA follows: TGTGCCAGCAGTGAACTCCCGTACTCTGGGGCCAACGTCCTGACTTTC. As protein: CASSELPYSGANVLTF.